One and the same sample provided the 21 T cell receptor beta chains below, sequenced in a study of blood T cells in healthy people across ages. Together with a sample-barcoded 5' primer, a J-beta primer mix was included in a second PCR lasting roughly 6 to 12 cycles. TCRdb reanalysed the 5' RACE reads using MiXCR and keeps one entry per CDR3 protein. The sample yields a few hundred thousand distinct CDR3 sequences, 25% to 30% seen once. The specimen was blood. These receptors were obtained from a woman in her 70s in good health.

The chain joins TRBV6-6 to TRBJ1-2; D is unclear. CDR3 length equals 11 residues. Germline V gives CDR1 MNHNY, CDR2 SVGAGI (reference sequence). The V and J ends lost 5 bases and 8 bases respectively, with 9 bases between them. The CDR3 nucleotides read TGTGCCAGCAGTCGTCTATGGGGCTACACCTTC. It translates to CASSRLWGYTF.

This sequence joins TRBV3-1 and TRBJ2-3; D gene uncertain. Germline values: CDR1 LGHDT, CDR2 YNNKEL (reference sequence). The CDR3 has 15 amino acids. Trimming removed 4 bases from V and 2 bases from J, with 13 bases in between. CDR3 nucleotides: TGTGCCAGCAGCCTCCGACCTTTGGCCACAGATACGCAGTATTTT. Its translation: CASSLRPLATDTQYF.

This clonotype has just a few counts. V gene TRBV12-5 combines with J gene TRBJ2-4, with D possibly called TRBD1 or TRBD2 (5 bases each). Between the trimmed V and J ends, which lost 7 bases and 0 bases, there was a span of 10 bases. Looked up from germline, CDR1 is LGHNT and CDR2 is FRNRAP. The CDR3 is 14 amino acids. CDR3 nucleotide sequence: TGTGCTAGTGCATTGGGGGTAGCCAAAAACATTCAGTACTTC. It specifies CASALGVAKNIQYF.

The chain combines TRBV7-2 with TRBJ2-3; TRBD2 aligns across 10 bases. This CDR3 has 16 amino acids. Germline CDR1 reads SGHTA; CDR2 reads FQGNSA. V lost 5 bases, J lost 4 bases, and 9 bases stayed unmatched. In nucleotides, the CDR3 is TGTGCCAGCAGCCTCGATAGCGGGGGGCTGTCAGATACGCAGTATTTT. Its translation: CASSLDSGGLSDTQYF.

This clonotype turned up a few times. The DNA of the CDR3 is TGTGCCAGCAGCTTAGGATCAGACGAGCAGTACTTC. Its protein is CASSLGSDEQYF. This chain links TRBV11-3 with TRBJ2-7; D call uncertain. Trimming removed 1 base from V and 5 bases from J, with 6 bases in between. Germline V gene lookup returns CDR1 SGHNT and CDR2 YENEEA. CDR3 length: 12 amino acids. Combining the CDR3 with reference TRBV11-3 and TRBJ2-7 gives the whole variable domain EAGVVQSPRYKIIEKKQPVAFWCNPISGHNTLYWYLQNLGQGPELLIRYENEEAVDDSQLPKDRFSAERLKGVDSTLKIQPAELGDSAVYLCASSLGSDEQYFGPGTRLTVT.

The V gene is TRBV27, the J gene TRBJ2-1, with D perhaps TRBD1 (6 bases). Germline CDR1 reads MNHEY; CDR2 reads SMNVEV (reference sequence). The CDR3 has 16 amino acids. V lost 5 bases and J 3 bases, leaving 17 bases between the germline ends. CDR3 residues: CASSGEQGIVYNEQFF. CDR3 nucleotide sequence: TGTGCCAGCAGTGGGGAACAGGGTATCGTCTACAATGAGCAGTTCTTC.

This clonotype was counted at least ten times. The DNA of the CDR3 is TGTGCCAGCAGTTTAAGCGCGTGGGAGACCCAGTACTTC. Encoded protein: CASSLSAWETQYF. The chain uses TRBV27 and TRBJ2-5; D unresolved. CDR1 and CDR2 (germline): MNHEY, SMNVEV (reference sequence). The V gene lost 2 bases and the J gene lost 5 bases, with 9 bases spanning the gap. The CDR3 runs 13 residues.

The V and J genes are TRBV7-2 and TRBJ1-5; possible D gene TRBD1, 5 bases. Germline CDR1 SGHTA, CDR2 FQGNSA. V lost 5 bases and J lost 6, with 20 bases in between. The CDR3 is 16 amino acids. CDR3 nucleotide sequence: TGTGCCAGCAGCGCAGACAGAGCCCCTTCAGGTCAGCCCCAGCATTTT. As protein: CASSADRAPSGQPQHF.

This clonotype appeared many times. The V call is TRBV12-3 or TRBV12-4, the J call TRBJ1-1; D is unclear. With 5 bases removed from V and 1 base from J, the gap between germline ends came to 5 bases. The CDR3 totals 12 residues. This CDR3 is CASSLRNTEAFF. DNA of the CDR3: TGTGCCAGCAGTCTTCGGAACACTGAAGCTTTCTTT.

Only a few counts were recorded for this clonotype. The V gene is TRBV24-1, the J gene TRBJ2-1, with D perhaps assigned TRBD1 or TRBD2 (6 bases each). The germline gives CDR1 KGHDR, CDR2 SFDVKD. Trimming shortened V by 3 bases and J by 15 bases, and 23 bases separated the two germline ends. The CDR3 is made up of 15 amino acids. CDR3 sequence reads: CATSDITSRGLSTFF. CDR3 DNA sequence: TGTGCCACCAGTGATATCACTAGCAGGGGCCTCTCTACGTTCTTC.

With regard to this clonotype: A single base separates this from a much larger clone, so it may be a read error. The chain has TRBV4-1 and TRBJ2-5; D perhaps matches TRBD2 (6 bases). Germline V gives CDR1 MGHRA, CDR2 YSYEKL. The CDR3 covers 13 residues. CDR3 amino acids: CASSQEGRETRYF. CDR3 bases: TGCGCCAGCAGCCAGGAGGGGAGAGAGACCCGGTACTTC.

This clonotype showed up many times. The chain carries TRBV4-3 and TRBJ2-6; a weak D match, TRBD2 (7 bases). CDR1 is LGHNA and CDR2 is YSLEER in the germline V gene. The CDR3 is 17 residues long. Trimming took off 0 bases at V and 4 bases at J, with 13 bases between the two ends. CDR3 sequence reads: CASSQDGGGSGANVLTF. CDR3 in DNA: TGCGCCAGCAGCCAAGATGGGGGGGGCTCCGGGGCCAACGTCCTGACTTTC.

V gene TRBV5-6 combines with J gene TRBJ1-5, with D maybe TRBD1 (5 bases). The CDR3 is made up of 15 amino acids. The germline gives CDR1 SGHDT, CDR2 YYEEEE. Trimming cost V 3 bases and J 3 bases, with 13 bases left between them. This CDR3 reads CASSSGHRNNQPQHF. The CDR3 nucleotides are TGTGCCAGCAGCTCTGGACATAGGAACAATCAGCCCCAGCATTTT. The whole variable domain, filled in from reference TRBV5-6 and TRBJ1-5, reads DAGVTQSPTHLIKTRGQQVTLRCSPKSGHDTVSWYQQALGQGPQFIFQYYEEEERQRGNFPDRFSGHQFPNYSSELNVNALLLGDSALYLCASSSGHRNNQPQHFGDGTRLSIL.

This clonotype was seen a handful of times. The chain recombines TRBV7-2 with TRBJ2-5, with 9 bases identical to TRBD2. CDR1 is SGHTA, CDR2 FQGNSA, per germline. This CDR3 spans 16 amino acids. V lost 2 bases to trimming and J lost 5 bases; unmatched junction nucleotides: 9. The CDR3, as DNA: TGTGCCAGCAGCTTAAATCACCTAGCGGGAAGGGAGACCCAGTACTTC. It yields the protein CASSLNHLAGRETQYF.

This clonotype was seen only a few times. The chain is built from TRBV12-3 or TRBV12-4 and TRBJ2-5, with a possible D match to TRBD1 (7 bases). The CDR3 length is 14 residues. Trimming took 5 bases from V and 7 from J, leaving 17 bases between them. Written as DNA, the CDR3 is TGTGCCAGCAGTCCAACAGGGGAGGTGGCGACCCAGTACTTC. The encoded protein is CASSPTGEVATQYF.

The chain has TRBV7-2 and TRBJ1-4; D is unresolved. CDR3 length: 15 amino acids. The V gene lost 2 bases and the J gene lost 1 base, with 8 bases spanning the gap. Germline V CDR1 and CDR2: SGHTA, FQGNSA. The CDR3 is CASSLRRRTNEKLFF. For the CDR3, the DNA is TGTGCCAGCAGCTTAAGGAGGCGAACTAATGAAAAACTGTTTTTT.

With respect to this clonotype: This is likely a read error, given that the CDR3 carries no conserved phenylalanine or tryptophan at its end. The V gene is TRBV7-2, the J gene TRBJ2-7; D is uncertain. The V end lost 3 bases, the J end lost 1 base, and 7 bases lay between the germline ends. CDR1 is SGHTA, CDR2 FQGNSA, per germline. The CDR3 has 13 residues. CDR3: CASSFSDSYEQYL. The DNA of the CDR3 is TGTGCCAGCAGCTTCAGCGATTCCTACGAGCAGTACCTC.

This clonotype was detected only a few times. The chain joins TRBV10-3 to TRBJ2-5; TRBD1 might be the D (7 bases). Germline V gene sequence: CDR1 ENHRY, CDR2 SYGVKD. V lost 6 bases to trimming and J lost 2 bases, with 10 bases between them. This CDR3 has 13 amino acids. CDR3 nucleotide sequence: TGTGCCATCAGCGCGGGACAGCAAGAGACCCAGTACTTC. Its translation is CAISAGQQETQYF.

This clonotype was counted between two and nine times. The rearrangement joins TRBV20-1 to TRBJ1-6; no clear D gene. The CDR3 is made up of 15 amino acids. Trimming cost V 0 bases and J 7 bases, with 13 bases left between them. Looked up from germline, CDR1 is DFQATT and CDR2 is SNEGSKA (reference sequence). Here the CDR3 DNA reads TGCAGTGCTAGAGATGAGCAATTTACGAATTCACCCCTCCACTTT. This encodes CSARDEQFTNSPLHF.

This clonotype was detected only a few times. The chain uses TRBV10-3 and TRBJ1-4; TRBD1 might be the D (5 bases). The germline gives CDR1 ENHRY, CDR2 SYGVKD. The CDR3 consists of 15 residues. V shed 0 bases and J shed 6 bases, with 11 bases lying between them. For the CDR3, the DNA is TGTGCCATCAGTGAGTCAAAGGGACGAGATGAAAAACTGTTTTTT. Encoded protein: CAISESKGRDEKLFF.

The sample holds a few counts of this clonotype. V gene TRBV29-1 combines with J gene TRBJ1-4; D gene ambiguous. Between the trimmed V and J ends, which lost 7 bases and 0 bases, there was a span of 9 bases. The CDR3 covers 13 residues. The V gene's germline CDR1 is SQVTM and CDR2 ANQGSEA. The CDR3 DNA sequence: TGCAGCGGTGGCCCCGCAACTAATGAAAAACTGTTTTTT. Its protein is CSGGPATNEKLFF.